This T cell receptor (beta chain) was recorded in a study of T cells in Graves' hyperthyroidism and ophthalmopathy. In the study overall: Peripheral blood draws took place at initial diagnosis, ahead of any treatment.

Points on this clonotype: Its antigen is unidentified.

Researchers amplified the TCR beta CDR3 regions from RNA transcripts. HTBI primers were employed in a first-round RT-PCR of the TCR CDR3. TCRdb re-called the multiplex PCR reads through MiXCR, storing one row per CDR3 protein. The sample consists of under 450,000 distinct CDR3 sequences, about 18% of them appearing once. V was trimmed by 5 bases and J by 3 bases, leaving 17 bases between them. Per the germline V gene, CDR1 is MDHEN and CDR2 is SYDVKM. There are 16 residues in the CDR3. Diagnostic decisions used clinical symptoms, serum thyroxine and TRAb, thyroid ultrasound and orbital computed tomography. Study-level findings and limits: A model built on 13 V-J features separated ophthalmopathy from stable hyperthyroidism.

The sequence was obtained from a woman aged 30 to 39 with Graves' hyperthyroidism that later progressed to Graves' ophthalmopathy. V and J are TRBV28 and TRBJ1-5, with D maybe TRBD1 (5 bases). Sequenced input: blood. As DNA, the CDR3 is TGTGCCAGCAGTACTTGGAGAAGGGGCTTCAATCAGCCCCAGCATTTT. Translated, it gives CASSTWRRGFNQPQHF.